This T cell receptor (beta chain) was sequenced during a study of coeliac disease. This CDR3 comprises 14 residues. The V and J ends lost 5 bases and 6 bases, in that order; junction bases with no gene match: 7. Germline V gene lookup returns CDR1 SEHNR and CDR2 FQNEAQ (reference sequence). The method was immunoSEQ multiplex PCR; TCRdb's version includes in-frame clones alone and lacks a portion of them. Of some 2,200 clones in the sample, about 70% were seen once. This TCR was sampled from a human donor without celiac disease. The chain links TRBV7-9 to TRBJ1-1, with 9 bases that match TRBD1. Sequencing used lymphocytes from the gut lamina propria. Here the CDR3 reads CASSIDRGIPEAFF. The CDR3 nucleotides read TGTGCCAGCAGCATAGACAGGGGGATCCCTGAAGCTTTCTTT.